Each of the 13 T cell receptor beta chains below was sequenced from the same sample in a study of T cell changes during pregnancy in multiple sclerosis. Sequencing used immunoSEQ multiplex PCR; TCRdb keeps in-frame clones, though not all of them. There are some 38,000 clones in the sample; roughly 91% occur only once, and approximately 0.38% lies in the top ten. This sample comprised CD4+ T cells from peripheral blood mononuclear cells, obtained after pregnancy. These receptors all come from a female donor in good health, enrolled as a control in a pregnancy study.

This clone was found a few times. The rearrangement joins TRBV29-1 to TRBJ1-5; tentatively, D is TRBD1 (5 bases). Between the trimmed V and J ends, which lost 6 bases and 5 bases, there was a span of 14 bases. The germline CDR1 and CDR2 sequences are SQVTM and ANQGSEA. The CDR3 runs to 13 residues. The CDR3: CSVGWGLDQPQHF. The CDR3 DNA follows: TGCAGCGTGGGGTGGGGCCTCGATCAGCCCCAGCATTTT.

The chain combines TRBV6-5 with TRBJ1-1; no definite D call. This CDR3 is 14 amino acids long. Trimming took 5 bases from V and 0 from J, leaving 10 bases between them. The germline V gene encodes CDR1 MNHEY and CDR2 SVGAGI. CDR3 sequence (DNA): TGTGCCAGCAGTCACCCCGAGATGAACACTGAAGCTTTCTTT. The encoded protein is CASSHPEMNTEAFF.

The chain couples TRBV7-2 to TRBJ2-7; 9 bases fit TRBD2. With 3 bases clipped from V and 5 bases from J, the junction kept 11 bases outside the gene matches. CDR1 is SGHTA and CDR2 is FQGNSA in the germline V gene. The CDR3 extends over 16 amino acids. The CDR3 region is CASSFGAAGGGDEQYF. CDR3 DNA sequence: TGTGCCAGCAGCTTCGGGGCGGCGGGAGGGGGGGACGAGCAGTACTTC.

The chain couples TRBV27 to TRBJ1-5; the D is unclear. V dropped 5 bases and J dropped 0 bases, with 11 bases sitting between them. Germline assignment: CDR1 MNHEY and CDR2 SMNVEV (reference sequence). CDR3 size: 15 residues. CDR3 protein: CASSLNPYSNQPQHF. The CDR3 DNA follows: TGTGCCAGCAGTCTAAACCCTTATAGCAATCAGCCCCAGCATTTT.

This chain links TRBV15 with TRBJ1-2; D unresolved. In germline, CDR1 is LNHNV, CDR2 YYDKDF (reference sequence). This CDR3 is 14 amino acids long. Trimming shortened V by 5 bases and J by 6 bases, and 16 bases separated the two germline ends. The CDR3 loop is CATSPPAGHHGYTF. CDR3 bases: TGTGCCACCAGCCCTCCGGCAGGCCACCATGGCTACACCTTC.

In the case of this clone: The junction differs from germline at one of its ends, possibly a read error. The V and J genes are TRBV30 and TRBJ2-3; 7 nucleotides match TRBD2. Germline loops: CDR1 GTSNPN, CDR2 SVGIG (reference sequence). This CDR3 is 9 amino acids long. CDR3 DNA sequence: TGTGCCCGGCCGGGGGGACTGTCTTTT. As protein: CARPGGLSF.

J is TRBJ1-6 and V is TRBV6-5; no definite D call. V dropped 0 bases and J dropped 8 bases, with 11 bases sitting between them. The germline V gene has CDR1 MNHEY and CDR2 SVGAGI. This CDR3 has 15 residues. The CDR3 sequence: CASSYSTPRDSPLHF. Here the CDR3 DNA reads TGTGCCAGCAGTTACTCGACCCCCCGGGATTCACCCCTCCACTTT.

J is TRBJ1-5 and V is TRBV6-6; D not certain. The CDR3 has 14 residues. From germline, CDR1 is MNHNY and CDR2 SVGAGI (reference sequence). V was shortened by 5 bases and J by 4 bases, with 12 bases between the two germline ends. CDR3: CASSPPERNQPQHF. The CDR3 coding sequence is TGTGCCAGCAGTCCGCCCGAACGGAATCAGCCCCAGCATTTT.

The V gene is TRBV12-5, the J gene TRBJ2-5, with 7 bases identical to TRBD1. The J segment lost 5 bases and the V segment lost 3 bases, leaving 9 bases of the junction unmatched. The germline V gene has CDR1 LGHNT and CDR2 FRNRAP. The CDR3 covers 15 residues. The CDR3 region is CASGLKGARRETQYF. CDR3 DNA sequence: TGTGCTAGTGGTTTAAAGGGGGCGCGAAGGGAGACCCAGTACTTC.

The rearrangement links TRBV19 to TRBJ2-2; the match to TRBD2 covers 8 bases. CDR1 is LNHDA and CDR2 is SQIVND in the germline V gene (reference sequence). The CDR3 length is 16 residues. J gave up 1 base and V 6 bases, and 7 bases lay outside the gene matches. CDR3 sequence reads: CASRLVAGLNTGELFF. The CDR3 coding sequence is TGTGCCAGTAGGTTGGTAGCGGGATTGAACACCGGGGAGCTGTTTTTT.

This chain uses TRBV6-5 with TRBJ1-2; weak D call: TRBD1 (6 bases). From germline, CDR1 is MNHEY and CDR2 SVGAGI. This CDR3 contains 15 residues. With 2 bases removed from V and 0 bases from J, the gap between germline ends came to 10 bases. Here the CDR3 reads CASSYLTGANYGYTF. The CDR3 DNA reads TGTGCCAGCAGTTACCTGACAGGAGCTAACTATGGCTACACCTTC.

V is TRBV7-6 and J is TRBJ2-7, with D maybe TRBD1 (5 bases). Germline CDR1 and CDR2: SGHVS and FNYEAQ. CDR3 length equals 15 residues. V was shortened by 5 bases and J by 2 bases, with 16 bases between the two germline ends. This chain's CDR3 is CASSPDSILAYEQYF. CDR3 coding DNA: TGTGCCAGCAGCCCCGACAGCATTTTAGCCTACGAGCAGTACTTC. Drawing the rest from reference TRBV7-6 and TRBJ2-7, the complete variable domain is GAGVSQSPRYKVTKRGQDVALRCDPISGHVSLYWYRQALGQGPEFLTYFNYEAQQDKSGLPNDRFSAERPEGSISTLTIQRTEQRDSAMYRCASSPDSILAYEQYFGPGTRLTVT.

V usage is TRBV20-1 and J usage is TRBJ1-2; no clear D. With 3 bases removed from V and 8 bases from J, the gap between germline ends came to 10 bases. Germline-derived CDR1 and CDR2 are DFQATT and SNEGSKA (reference sequence). The length of the CDR3 is 11 residues. CDR3 protein: CSARKLEGYTF. DNA for the CDR3: TGCAGTGCTAGGAAACTGGAGGGCTACACCTTC.